The TCR beta chain under discussion was sequenced for a study of regulatory T cells in long-lasting Graves disease (dated by TCRdb to 2020 to 2023). Some background on the complete study: Persistent Graves' disease was defined as persistently positive TSH receptor autoantibodies together with antithyroid drug treatment for over 5 years. Antithyroid drugs had been taken for about 10.3 years on average by persistent Graves' disease patients in the clinical cohort. The study was conducted in China and was registered as a clinical trial. TCR sequencing covered roughly 13 persistent and approximately 20 newly diagnosed Graves' disease patients, some 33 samples in total. This study used TCR sequencing and RNA sequencing of peripheral blood to compare persistent Graves' disease patients against newly diagnosed Graves' disease patients. Summary of the overall study and its limitations: Persistent patients shared more public clonotypes among themselves (around 2,500) than newly diagnosed patients did (nearly 1,000). Because the primary lesion, thyroid tissue, could not be accessed, the study looked at peripheral blood alone. Only the TCR beta chain was sequenced and analyzed. As a limitation, the authors acknowledged that the small sample size may reduce accuracy. Preferential use of TRBV28, TRBJ1-2 and TRBJ2-5 was observed in persistent disease, whereas TRBV20-1 and TRBJ2-1 were favored in newly diagnosed disease. Lower TCR Shannon entropy and fewer highly expanded clones were observed in persistent Graves' disease patients than in newly diagnosed patients, which suggested clonal expansion.

There are 15 amino acids in the CDR3, from cysteine to phenylalanine inclusive. The sequence is cut down to CDR3 DNA, 45 bases in frame from base 1. The CDR1 and CDR2 encoded by the germline V gene (reference sequence) are SEHNR and FQNEAQ. V loses 1 base of germline sequence and J loses 1 base, and the interval between the two ends is 7 bases. This clonotype was counted ten times or more. This receptor's antigen is unknown. Base quality data are lacking; no much larger clone is found one base away. To prepare the library, multiplex PCR was applied. Data came from an Illumina HiSeq 4000. To build TCR beta libraries, CDR3 regions were amplified by Arm-PCR using iRepertoire HTBI primers. Before sequencing, the PCR products underwent gel purification. The study's processing was this. Across samples, roughly 60 TRBV and 15 or so TRBJ segments were identified and used for gene usage analysis of CDR3 amino acid clonotypes. COPE and FqMerger were used to merge the filtered high-quality paired reads into contigs. BLAST was used to align contigs to IMGT TRBV, TRBD and TRBJ reference genes, with CDR3 defined following IMGT. Any clonotype with a frequency above 0.1% was counted as a highly expanded clone. Shannon entropy served as the measure of repertoire diversity, while the Gini coefficient captured V-J evenness. Public clonotypes were defined as clonotypes shared by more than one individual. TCRdb reprocessing: public reads trimmed at Q25 with fastp, clones called with MiXCR, in-frame beta chains kept. All rows with the same CDR3 protein become a single entry with the most common DNA and genes. The V and J calls were determined by TCRdb, not by the authors. For this sample the table gives around 460,000 distinct CDR3 sequences, of which under 25% were detected only once. Less than 15% of the sample rests with the top ten.

The sample's time point label, decoded: persistent/refractory GD, antithyroid drugs over 5 years with positive TRAb. RNA was extracted from PBMCs in TRIzol for both TCR sequencing and RNA sequencing. Graves' disease was diagnosed according to American Thyroid Association guidelines. Patients for the study were recruited at an endocrinology department in Xi'an, China. Each patient gave approximately 8.8 milliliters of peripheral blood, collected in an EDTA anticoagulant tube. Ficoll Paque Plus density gradient separation was used to isolate PBMCs, and no additional T cell sorting was done. An Agilent 2100 Bioanalyzer and agarose gel were used to check RNA quality, while a NanoDrop 2000 measured RNA concentration.

Recombination linked TRBV7-9 to TRBJ2-2; TRBD2 is a weak D gene call, 6 bases matching. The specimen was peripheral blood mononuclear cells (PBMCs), collected when the disease was refractory, from a patient treated with antithyroid drugs. This clonotype was sampled from a female donor with Graves disease. The DNA is TGTGCCAGCAGCTTAGATAGCGGGAACACCGGGGAGCTGTTTTTT. This codes for CASSLDSGNTGELFF.